This T cell receptor beta chain originates from a study of regulatory T cells in long-lasting Graves disease. Study overall: Patients with new Graves' disease had used antithyroid drugs below 3 months.

With iRepertoire HTBI primers and Arm-PCR of CDR3 regions, TCR beta libraries were built. TCRdb reanalysed the multiplex PCR reads using MiXCR and keeps one entry per CDR3 protein. Seen here are 400,000 to 550,000 distinct CDR3 sequences, just under 15% observed once, and the top ten hold about a sixth. Time point indicated: newly diagnosed GD, antithyroid drugs for less than 3 months. Extracted RNA from PBMCs served as the source of the TCR library. Germline-derived CDR1 and CDR2 are SGHAT and FQNNGV. The CDR3 totals 13 residues. This clonotype appeared once. The germline gene is not matched at one end of the junction; a read error may be the cause. These same records also appear under a second study, on T cells in Graves' hyperthyroidism and ophthalmopathy. That paper adds: RT-PCR in the first round (using the HTBI primer set) targeted the TCR CDR3.

The clonotype comes from a young woman with Graves disease. V and J are TRBV11-2 and TRBJ2-5; perhaps TRBD1 as D (5 bases). The sequences come from peripheral blood mononuclear cells (PBMCs), collected at new diagnosis, from a patient treated with antithyroid drugs. CDR3 nucleotides: TGTGCCAGCAGCGTAGAACTACAGGCGACCCAGTACTTC. It translates to CASSVELQATQYF.